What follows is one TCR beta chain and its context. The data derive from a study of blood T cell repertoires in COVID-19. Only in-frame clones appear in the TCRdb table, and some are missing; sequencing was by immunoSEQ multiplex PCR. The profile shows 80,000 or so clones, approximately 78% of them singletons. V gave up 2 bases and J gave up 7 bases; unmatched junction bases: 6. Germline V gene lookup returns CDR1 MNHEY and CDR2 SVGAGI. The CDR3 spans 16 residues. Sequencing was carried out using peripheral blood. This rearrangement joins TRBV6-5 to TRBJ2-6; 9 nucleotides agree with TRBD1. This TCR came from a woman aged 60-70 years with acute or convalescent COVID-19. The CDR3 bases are TGTGCCAGCAGTTACCACACAGGGGGCGAAGCCAACGTCCTGACTTTC. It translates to CASSYHTGGEANVLTF.